The entry below gives a single T cell receptor (beta chain) sequence along with its context. Its cognate antigen is unknown. This specimen belongs to a study of T cell repertoires in cytomegalovirus infection. The germline CDR1 and CDR2 sequences are SGHTA and FQGNSA. The trim removed 2 bases at V and 6 bases at J, leaving 16 bases unmatched. The length of the CDR3 is 17 residues. In TCRdb, the reads were re-called with MiXCR into one record per CDR3 protein. The profile shows about 180,000 distinct CDR3 sequences, roughly 20% of them singletons. This chain connects TRBV7-2 to TRBJ2-7; 7 bases fit TRBD1. This receptor was taken from a human donor in good health (CMV status not recorded). Some clones in this sample may be carry-over from other donors' samples. The sample in question was CD8+ T cells from cultured PBMCs, obtained from culture after CMV antigen stimulation. In nucleotides, the CDR3 is TGTGCCAGCAGCTTAAGACGGGACAGCAACCCCGAGGGCGAGCAGTACTTC. Protein product: CASSLRRDSNPEGEQYF.